Listed below are T cell receptor beta chains from one sample, sequenced in a study of CD8 T cells in Susac syndrome. Via MiXCR, TCRdb re-called the immunoSEQ multiplex PCR reads, giving one row per CDR3 protein. Altogether hundreds of thousands of distinct CDR3 sequences are present, around 85% being singletons, with the ten largest covering roughly 0.11%. The sequenced material came from CD8+ T cells from PBMCs. Receptor source: a human donor with multiple sclerosis. The CDR3 runs from the conserved cysteine through the conserved F or W. Fields, in order: clone size, V gene, J gene, D gene, CDR3 DNA, CDR3 protein. The D gene is left open where the match is weak. Only some rows state a clone size, as once, few, many or a class for expanded clones.

clone_size: .; v_call: TRBV27; j_call: TRBJ2-1; d_call: .; cdr3_nt: TGTGCCAGCAGGGAGAGCTACGGTGAGCAGTTCTTC; cdr3_aa: CASRESYGEQFF
clone_size: .; v_call: TRBV12-3/TRBV12-4; j_call: TRBJ2-2; d_call: .; cdr3_nt: TGTGCCAGCAGTGAACGACTCGGGGAGCTGTTTTTT; cdr3_aa: CASSERLGELFF
clone_size: once; v_call: TRBV6-1; j_call: TRBJ2-7; d_call: .; cdr3_nt: TGTGCCAGCAGTGGGGGACCGCGGGGCGGCTCCTACGAGCAGTACTTC; cdr3_aa: CASSGGPRGGSYEQYF
clone_size: .; v_call: TRBV5-6; j_call: TRBJ1-1; d_call: .; cdr3_nt: TGTGCCAGCAGCTTGGTCCCGCAAGAAGCTTTCTTT; cdr3_aa: CASSLVPQEAFF
clone_size: .; v_call: TRBV7-3; j_call: TRBJ2-5; d_call: .; cdr3_nt: TGTGCCAGCAGCTTAAGACAGCAAGAGACCCAGTACTTC; cdr3_aa: CASSLRQQETQYF
clone_size: .; v_call: TRBV10-3; j_call: TRBJ2-1; d_call: .; cdr3_nt: TGTGCCATCAGTGACCGGGACCTATACAATGAGCAGTTCTTC; cdr3_aa: CAISDRDLYNEQFF
clone_size: .; v_call: TRBV5-6; j_call: TRBJ1-1; d_call: .; cdr3_nt: TGTGCCACGCATTCGGCGGGAGAAGCTTTCTTT; cdr3_aa: CATHSAGEAFF
clone_size: .; v_call: TRBV27; j_call: TRBJ1-2; d_call: .; cdr3_nt: TGTGCCAGCAGTCCCATCCCACGGCTTGGTGGCTACACCTTC; cdr3_aa: CASSPIPRLGGYTF
clone_size: .; v_call: TRBV27; j_call: TRBJ2-2; d_call: TRBD2; cdr3_nt: TGTGCCAGCAGTTTAATGCCTAGCGGGATGGGGAGAGGGACCGGGGAGCTGTTTTTT; cdr3_aa: CASSLMPSGMGRGTGELFF
clone_size: .; v_call: TRBV4-1; j_call: TRBJ1-1; d_call: TRBD1; cdr3_nt: TGCGCCAGCAGCCAAGACAGGGGGCTGGGCACTGAAGCTTTCTTT; cdr3_aa: CASSQDRGLGTEAFF
clone_size: .; v_call: TRBV7-6; j_call: TRBJ2-7; d_call: .; cdr3_nt: TGTGCCAGCAGCTTAACCGAGGGGGATCCCGAGCAGTACTTC; cdr3_aa: CASSLTEGDPEQYF
clone_size: .; v_call: TRBV20-1; j_call: TRBJ1-1; d_call: .; cdr3_nt: TGCAGTGCTAGAGAGGGACCCAAGAACACTGAAGCTTTCTTT; cdr3_aa: CSAREGPKNTEAFF
clone_size: .; v_call: TRBV6-1; j_call: TRBJ2-6; d_call: .; cdr3_nt: TGTGCCAGCAGTGAAGTGGGGGAAGGGGCCAACGTCCTGACTTTC; cdr3_aa: CASSEVGEGANVLTF
clone_size: .; v_call: TRBV6-5; j_call: TRBJ2-2; d_call: .; cdr3_nt: TGTGCCAGCAGTTACTCGGAACCGGCAGGGGAGGAAACCGGGGAGCTGTTTTTT; cdr3_aa: CASSYSEPAGEETGELFF
clone_size: .; v_call: TRBV5-4; j_call: TRBJ1-2; d_call: .; cdr3_nt: TGTGCCAGCAGTAGCTACGGGGACAACCGTGGCTACACCTTC; cdr3_aa: CASSSYGDNRGYTF
clone_size: .; v_call: TRBV2; j_call: TRBJ2-7; d_call: TRBD2; cdr3_nt: TGTGCCAGCAGTCAGACGGGACTAGCTGGGGACGAGCAGTACTTC; cdr3_aa: CASSQTGLAGDEQYF
clone_size: .; v_call: TRBV11-2; j_call: TRBJ2-1; d_call: TRBD2; cdr3_nt: TGTGCCAGCAGCTCCGGGACTAGCGGGAGCTCCTACAATGAGCAGTTCTTC; cdr3_aa: CASSSGTSGSSYNEQFF
clone_size: .; v_call: TRBV14; j_call: TRBJ1-2; d_call: .; cdr3_nt: TGTGCCAGCAGCCAAGATTTCGCACCGAACTATGGCTACACCTTC; cdr3_aa: CASSQDFAPNYGYTF
clone_size: .; v_call: TRBV6-1; j_call: TRBJ2-5; d_call: .; cdr3_nt: TGTGCCAGCAGTGAAGGGGCCGTGCTGGAGACCCAGTACTTC; cdr3_aa: CASSEGAVLETQYF
clone_size: .; v_call: TRBV6-1; j_call: TRBJ2-5; d_call: .; cdr3_nt: TGTGCCAGCAGTGATGACTTACAAGAGACCCAGTACTTC; cdr3_aa: CASSDDLQETQYF
clone_size: .; v_call: TRBV6-5; j_call: TRBJ2-1; d_call: .; cdr3_nt: TGTGCCAGCAGTTACCCTCTTGGAGCCGATGAGCAGTTCTTC; cdr3_aa: CASSYPLGADEQFF
clone_size: .; v_call: TRBV20-1; j_call: TRBJ2-3; d_call: .; cdr3_nt: TGCAGTGCTAGAGGGTGGGCGTTCAGCACAGATACGCAGTATTTT; cdr3_aa: CSARGWAFSTDTQYF
clone_size: .; v_call: TRBV19; j_call: TRBJ2-7; d_call: .; cdr3_nt: TGTGCCAGTAGTCCCGGGACTCAGTCCTTATACGAGCAGTACTTC; cdr3_aa: CASSPGTQSLYEQYF
clone_size: .; v_call: TRBV5-1; j_call: TRBJ1-1; d_call: .; cdr3_nt: TGCGCCAGCAGCTTGGGGTCTGGGGTGAACACTGAAGCTTTCTTT; cdr3_aa: CASSLGSGVNTEAFF
clone_size: few; v_call: TRBV27; j_call: TRBJ1-5; d_call: .; cdr3_nt: TGTGCCAGCAGCTTGAGCGGTAGCAATCAGCCCCAGCATTTT; cdr3_aa: CASSLSGSNQPQHF
clone_size: .; v_call: TRBV7-8; j_call: TRBJ1-2; d_call: TRBD1; cdr3_nt: TGTGCCAGCAGCTCTCCACCGGGACAGGGGCCTCTTTATGGCTACACCTTC; cdr3_aa: CASSSPPGQGPLYGYTF
clone_size: .; v_call: TRBV28; j_call: TRBJ1-3; d_call: .; cdr3_nt: TGTGCCAGCAGTCCCTCTTGGTCCTCCTCTGGAAACACCATATATTTT; cdr3_aa: CASSPSWSSSGNTIYF
clone_size: .; v_call: TRBV30; j_call: TRBJ2-3; d_call: TRBD2; cdr3_nt: TGTGCCTGGAGTGCGGGACTAGCGGGGGGCGGGGATACGCAGTATTTT; cdr3_aa: CAWSAGLAGGGDTQYF
clone_size: .; v_call: TRBV28; j_call: TRBJ1-1; d_call: .; cdr3_nt: TGTGCCAGCAGTTCAGTCAGGGTTGAAGTCAACACTGAAGCTTTCTTT; cdr3_aa: CASSSVRVEVNTEAFF
clone_size: .; v_call: TRBV28; j_call: TRBJ2-7; d_call: .; cdr3_nt: TGTGCCAGCAGTTTCCGGACGGTAACCTACGAGCAGTACTTC; cdr3_aa: CASSFRTVTYEQYF
clone_size: .; v_call: TRBV9; j_call: TRBJ1-1; d_call: .; cdr3_nt: TGTGCCAGCAGCGGCGGGGAGGGGGACACTGAAGCTTTCTTT; cdr3_aa: CASSGGEGDTEAFF
clone_size: .; v_call: TRBV5-1; j_call: TRBJ1-1; d_call: TRBD1; cdr3_nt: TGCGCCAGCAGCGTGGGACAGGGGGCGCCCACTGAAGCTTTCTTT; cdr3_aa: CASSVGQGAPTEAFF
clone_size: .; v_call: TRBV5-4; j_call: TRBJ1-2; d_call: .; cdr3_nt: TGTGCCAGCAGCTCGACACCCGAACCTAACTATGGCTACACCTTC; cdr3_aa: CASSSTPEPNYGYTF
clone_size: .; v_call: TRBV6-5; j_call: TRBJ2-1; d_call: TRBD1; cdr3_nt: TGTGCCACTCTAAAACGGACAGGTTTCGGCAATGAGCAGTTCTTC; cdr3_aa: CATLKRTGFGNEQFF
clone_size: .; v_call: TRBV28; j_call: TRBJ2-1; d_call: TRBD2; cdr3_nt: TGTGCCAGCAGTTTACTGGGGGAGGGTTGGAATGAGCAGTTCTTC; cdr3_aa: CASSLLGEGWNEQFF
clone_size: .; v_call: TRBV29-1; j_call: TRBJ2-1; d_call: .; cdr3_nt: TGCAGCGTCAGGCCCGGGACAAGCTCCTACAATGAGCAGTTCTTC; cdr3_aa: CSVRPGTSSYNEQFF
clone_size: .; v_call: TRBV19; j_call: TRBJ2-1; d_call: TRBD2; cdr3_nt: TGTGCCAGTACAAAAGGGGGACTAGCGGGTTTCAATGAGCAGTTCTTC; cdr3_aa: CASTKGGLAGFNEQFF
clone_size: .; v_call: TRBV7-9; j_call: TRBJ2-5; d_call: TRBD2; cdr3_nt: TGTGCCAGCAGCTCTGGACCCTCGACTAGCGGGGGCCCCTATGGGACCCAGTACTTC; cdr3_aa: CASSSGPSTSGGPYGTQYF
clone_size: .; v_call: TRBV27; j_call: TRBJ1-1; d_call: .; cdr3_nt: TGTGCCAGCAGTCCACTCGGGCCATCGAACACTGAAGCCTTCTTT; cdr3_aa: CASSPLGPSNTEAFF
clone_size: .; v_call: TRBV28; j_call: TRBJ1-2; d_call: TRBD1; cdr3_nt: TGTGCCAGCAGCCCACTAGGGACAGGGGGTAGTTATGGCTACACCTTC; cdr3_aa: CASSPLGTGGSYGYTF
clone_size: .; v_call: TRBV12-3/TRBV12-4; j_call: TRBJ2-7; d_call: TRBD1; cdr3_nt: TGTGCCAGCACCCCCACGTGGGGACAGGGGTCCTACGAGCAGTACTTC; cdr3_aa: CASTPTWGQGSYEQYF
clone_size: .; v_call: TRBV4-1; j_call: TRBJ1-5; d_call: .; cdr3_nt: TGCGCCAGCAGCCAAGATCTGGGTAAGGATCAGCCCCAGCATTTT; cdr3_aa: CASSQDLGKDQPQHF
clone_size: .; v_call: TRBV4-1; j_call: TRBJ2-1; d_call: .; cdr3_nt: TGCGCCAGCAGCCAAGGGGGTACCTATGAGCAGTTCTTC; cdr3_aa: CASSQGGTYEQFF
clone_size: .; v_call: TRBV27; j_call: TRBJ2-3; d_call: TRBD1; cdr3_nt: TGTGCCAGCAGGACAGGGGTACCTACAGATACGCAGTATTTT; cdr3_aa: CASRTGVPTDTQYF
clone_size: .; v_call: TRBV27; j_call: TRBJ2-1; d_call: TRBD2; cdr3_nt: TGTGCCAGCAGTTCACTAGCGGGGGCCCCCACGGATGAGCAGTTCTTC; cdr3_aa: CASSSLAGAPTDEQFF
clone_size: .; v_call: TRBV5-1; j_call: TRBJ2-7; d_call: .; cdr3_nt: TGCGCCAGCAGCTTGGCCAAGAATCAGACTCTGGACGAGCAGTACTTC; cdr3_aa: CASSLAKNQTLDEQYF
clone_size: .; v_call: TRBV2; j_call: TRBJ2-7; d_call: .; cdr3_nt: TGTGCCAGCAGTATTTGGGGACTGGAGCAGTACTTC; cdr3_aa: CASSIWGLEQYF
clone_size: .; v_call: TRBV6-5; j_call: TRBJ2-2; d_call: .; cdr3_nt: TGTGCCAGCAGTATCACAGGGGGGGACACCGGGGAGCTGTTTTTT; cdr3_aa: CASSITGGDTGELFF
clone_size: .; v_call: TRBV14; j_call: TRBJ2-7; d_call: .; cdr3_nt: TGTGCCAGCAGCCAAGTGGCAGGGGAGGGGTACGAGCAGTACTTC; cdr3_aa: CASSQVAGEGYEQYF
clone_size: many; v_call: TRBV4-1; j_call: TRBJ2-7; d_call: .; cdr3_nt: TGCGCCAGCAGCCAAGGCAGGGGATCCTACGAGCAGTACTTC; cdr3_aa: CASSQGRGSYEQYF
clone_size: .; v_call: TRBV28; j_call: TRBJ2-2; d_call: .; cdr3_nt: TGTGCCAGCAGTTTACTGAACAGAGAACAGGGCACCGGGGAGCTGTTTTTT; cdr3_aa: CASSLLNREQGTGELFF
clone_size: .; v_call: TRBV18; j_call: TRBJ1-4; d_call: .; cdr3_nt: TGTGCCAGCTCGGCCGATGAAAAACTGTTTTTT; cdr3_aa: CASSADEKLFF
clone_size: .; v_call: TRBV29-1; j_call: TRBJ2-1; d_call: TRBD1; cdr3_nt: TGCAGCGTTGAAGGGTGGGACAGTGGAAAGTACAATGAGCAGTTCTTC; cdr3_aa: CSVEGWDSGKYNEQFF
clone_size: .; v_call: TRBV27; j_call: TRBJ2-7; d_call: TRBD2; cdr3_nt: TGTGCCAGCTCTCCGGGACTAGCGGGAGTGTTTACAGCTTACGAGCAGTACTTC; cdr3_aa: CASSPGLAGVFTAYEQYF
clone_size: .; v_call: TRBV12-5; j_call: TRBJ1-2; d_call: TRBD1; cdr3_nt: TGTGCTAGTGGTCCACCAGAATTAACGGGACAGGAGAACTATGGCTACACCTTC; cdr3_aa: CASGPPELTGQENYGYTF
clone_size: once; v_call: TRBV5-1; j_call: TRBJ1-2; d_call: .; cdr3_nt: TGCGCCAGCAGCTTGTATAGCTATGGCTACACCTTC; cdr3_aa: CASSLYSYGYTF
clone_size: .; v_call: TRBV4-1; j_call: TRBJ1-5; d_call: .; cdr3_nt: TGCGCCAGCAGCCAATCGGCCCCCGACGGCAATCAGCCCCAGCATTTT; cdr3_aa: CASSQSAPDGNQPQHF
clone_size: .; v_call: TRBV6-4; j_call: TRBJ1-3; d_call: TRBD1; cdr3_nt: TGTGCCAGCAGTGACCCAAGGACAGGGGATATCTCTGGAAACACCATATATTTT; cdr3_aa: CASSDPRTGDISGNTIYF